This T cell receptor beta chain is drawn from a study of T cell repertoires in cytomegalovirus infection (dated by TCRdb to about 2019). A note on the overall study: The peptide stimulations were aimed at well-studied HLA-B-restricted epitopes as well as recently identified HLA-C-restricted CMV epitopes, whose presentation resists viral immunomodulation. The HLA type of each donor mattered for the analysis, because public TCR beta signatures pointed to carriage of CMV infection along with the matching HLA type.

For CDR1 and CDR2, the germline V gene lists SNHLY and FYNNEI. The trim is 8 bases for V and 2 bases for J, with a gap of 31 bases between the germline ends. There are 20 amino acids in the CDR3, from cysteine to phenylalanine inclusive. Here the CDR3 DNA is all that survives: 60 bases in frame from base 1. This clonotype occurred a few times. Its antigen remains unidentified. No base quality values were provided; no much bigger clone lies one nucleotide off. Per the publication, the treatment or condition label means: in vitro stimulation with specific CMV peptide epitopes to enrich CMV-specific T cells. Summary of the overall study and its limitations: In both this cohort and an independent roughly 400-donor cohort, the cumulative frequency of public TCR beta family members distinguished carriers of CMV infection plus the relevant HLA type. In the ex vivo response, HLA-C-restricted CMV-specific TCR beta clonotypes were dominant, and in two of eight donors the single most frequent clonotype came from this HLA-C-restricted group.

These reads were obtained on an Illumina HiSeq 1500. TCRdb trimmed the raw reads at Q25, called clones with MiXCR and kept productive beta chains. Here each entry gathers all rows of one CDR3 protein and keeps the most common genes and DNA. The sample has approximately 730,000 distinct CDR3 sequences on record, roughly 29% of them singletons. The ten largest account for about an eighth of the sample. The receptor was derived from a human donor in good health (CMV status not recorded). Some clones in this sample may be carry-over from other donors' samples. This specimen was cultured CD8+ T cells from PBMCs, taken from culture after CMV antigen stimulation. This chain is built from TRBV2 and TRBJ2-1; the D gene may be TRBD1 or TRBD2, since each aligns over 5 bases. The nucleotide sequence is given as TGTGCCAGCCAGACGCCCAAGGACACCGGAGGAATGATAACCTACAATGAGCAGTTCTTC. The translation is CASQTPKDTGGMITYNEQFF. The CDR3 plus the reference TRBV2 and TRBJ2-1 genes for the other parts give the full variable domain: EPEVTQTPSHQVTQMGQEVILRCVPISNHLYFYWYRQILGQKVEFLVSFYNNEISEKSEIFDDQFSVERPDGSNFTLKIRSTKLEDSAMYFCASQTPKDTGGMITYNEQFFGPGTRLTVL.